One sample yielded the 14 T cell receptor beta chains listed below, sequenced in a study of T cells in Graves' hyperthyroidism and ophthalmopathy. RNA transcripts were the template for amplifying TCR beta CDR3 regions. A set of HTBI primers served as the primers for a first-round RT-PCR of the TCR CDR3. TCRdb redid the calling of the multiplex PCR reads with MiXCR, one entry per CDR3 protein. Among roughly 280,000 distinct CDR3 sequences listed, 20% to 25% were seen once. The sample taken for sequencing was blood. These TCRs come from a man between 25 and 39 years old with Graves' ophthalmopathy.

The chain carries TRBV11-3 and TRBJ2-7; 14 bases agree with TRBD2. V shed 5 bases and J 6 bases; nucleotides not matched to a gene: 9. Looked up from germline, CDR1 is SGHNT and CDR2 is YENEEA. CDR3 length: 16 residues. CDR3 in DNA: TGTGCCAGCAGCCCCTCCGGGACTAGCGGGAGACGCGAGCAGTACTTC. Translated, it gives CASSPSGTSGRREQYF.

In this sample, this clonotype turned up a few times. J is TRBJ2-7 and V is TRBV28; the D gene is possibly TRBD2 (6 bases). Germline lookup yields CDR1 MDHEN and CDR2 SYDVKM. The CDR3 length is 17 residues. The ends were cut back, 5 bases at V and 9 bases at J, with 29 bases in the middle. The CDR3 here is CASSLKEGFGRTGVQYF. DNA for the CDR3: TGTGCCAGCAGTCTAAAGGAGGGGTTCGGGAGAACAGGCGTGCAGTACTTC. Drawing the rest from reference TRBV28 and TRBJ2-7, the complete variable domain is DVKVTQSSRYLVKRTGEKVFLECVQDMDHENMFWYRQDPGLGLRLIYFSYDVKMKEKGDIPEGYSVSREKKERFSLILESASTNQTSMYLCASSLKEGFGRTGVQYFGPGTRLTVT.

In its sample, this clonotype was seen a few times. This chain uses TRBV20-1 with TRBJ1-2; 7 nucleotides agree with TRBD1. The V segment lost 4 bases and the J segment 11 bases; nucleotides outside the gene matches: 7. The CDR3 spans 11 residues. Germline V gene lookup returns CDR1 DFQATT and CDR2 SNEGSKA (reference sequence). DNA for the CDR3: TGCAGTGCTACGAGGGACAGCGGATACACCTTC. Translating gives CSATRDSGYTF.

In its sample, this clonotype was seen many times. The CDR3 loop reads CASRDGRTYEQYF. DNA of the CDR3: TGCGCCAGCAGGGACGGTCGGACCTACGAGCAGTACTTC. The chain links TRBV5-1 to TRBJ2-7; D ambiguous. Trimming removed 5 bases at V and 2 bases at J, with 11 bases between. The CDR3 runs to 13 residues. Per the germline V gene, CDR1 is SGHRS and CDR2 is YFSETQ.

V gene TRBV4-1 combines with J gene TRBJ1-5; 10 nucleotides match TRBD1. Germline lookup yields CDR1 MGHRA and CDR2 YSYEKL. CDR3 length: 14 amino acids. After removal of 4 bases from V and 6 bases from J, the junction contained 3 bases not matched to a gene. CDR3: CASSPRTGGQPQHF. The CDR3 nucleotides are TGCGCCAGCAGCCCAAGGACAGGGGGTCAGCCCCAGCATTTT.

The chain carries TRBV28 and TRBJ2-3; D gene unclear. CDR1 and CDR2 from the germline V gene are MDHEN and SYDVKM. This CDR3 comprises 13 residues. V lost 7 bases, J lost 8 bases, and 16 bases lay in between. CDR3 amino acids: CASIPSGASTQYF. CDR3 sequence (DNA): TGTGCCAGCATCCCCTCAGGAGCGTCTACGCAGTATTTT.

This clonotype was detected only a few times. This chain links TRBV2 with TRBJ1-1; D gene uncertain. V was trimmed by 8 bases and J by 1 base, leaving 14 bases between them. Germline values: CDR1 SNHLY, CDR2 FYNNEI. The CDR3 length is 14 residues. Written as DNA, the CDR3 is TGTGCCAGCCGAGGTCCGGTACGGAACACTGAAGCTTTCTTT. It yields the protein CASRGPVRNTEAFF.

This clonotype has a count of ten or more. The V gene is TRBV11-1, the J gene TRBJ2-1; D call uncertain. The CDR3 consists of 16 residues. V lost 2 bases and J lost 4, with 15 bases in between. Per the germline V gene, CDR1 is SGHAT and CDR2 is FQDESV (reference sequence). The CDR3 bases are TGTGCCAGCAGCTTAATAGATAAACTCCGGTACAATGAGCAGTTCTTC. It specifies CASSLIDKLRYNEQFF. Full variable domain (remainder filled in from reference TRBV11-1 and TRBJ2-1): EAEVAQSPRYKITEKSQAVAFWCDPISGHATLYWYRQILGQGPELLVQFQDESVVDDSQLPKDRFSAERLKGVDSTLKIQPAELGDSAMYLCASSLIDKLRYNEQFFGPGTRLTVL.

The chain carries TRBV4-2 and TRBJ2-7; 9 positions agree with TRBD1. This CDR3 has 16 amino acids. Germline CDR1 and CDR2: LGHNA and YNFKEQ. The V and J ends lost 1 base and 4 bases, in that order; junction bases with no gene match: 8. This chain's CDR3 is CASSQVSDRGLYEQYF. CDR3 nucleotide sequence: TGTGCCAGCAGCCAAGTTTCTGACAGGGGGTTATACGAGCAGTACTTC.

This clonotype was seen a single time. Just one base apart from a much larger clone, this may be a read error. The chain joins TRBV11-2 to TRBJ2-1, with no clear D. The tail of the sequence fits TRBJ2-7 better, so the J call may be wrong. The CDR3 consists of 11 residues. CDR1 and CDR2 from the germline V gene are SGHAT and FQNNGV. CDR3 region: CASSHGSEQYF. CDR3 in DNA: TGTGCCAGCAGCCATGGAAGTGAGCAGTACTTC.

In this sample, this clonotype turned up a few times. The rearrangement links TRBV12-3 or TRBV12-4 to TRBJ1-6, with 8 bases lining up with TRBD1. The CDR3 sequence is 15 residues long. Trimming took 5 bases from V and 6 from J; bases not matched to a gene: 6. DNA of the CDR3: TGTGCCAGCAGTGATCGGACAGGGCTTAATTCACCCCTCCACTTT. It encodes CASSDRTGLNSPLHF.

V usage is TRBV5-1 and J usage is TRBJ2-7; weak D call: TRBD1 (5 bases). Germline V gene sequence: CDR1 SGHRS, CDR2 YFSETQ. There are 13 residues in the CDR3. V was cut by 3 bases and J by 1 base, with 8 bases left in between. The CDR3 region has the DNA TGCGCCAGCAGCTATTACAGGTCCTACGAGCAGTACTTC. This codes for CASSYYRSYEQYF.

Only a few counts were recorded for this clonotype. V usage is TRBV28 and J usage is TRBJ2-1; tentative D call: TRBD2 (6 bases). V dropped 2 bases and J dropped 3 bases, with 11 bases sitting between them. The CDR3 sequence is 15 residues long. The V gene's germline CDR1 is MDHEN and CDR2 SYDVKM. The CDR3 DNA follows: TGTGCCAGCAGTTTAGCTAGCGCGGACTACAATGAGCAGTTCTTC. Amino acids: CASSLASADYNEQFF.

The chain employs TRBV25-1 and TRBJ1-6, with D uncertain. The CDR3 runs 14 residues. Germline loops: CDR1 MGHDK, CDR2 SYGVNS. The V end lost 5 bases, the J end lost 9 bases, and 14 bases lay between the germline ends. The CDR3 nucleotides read TGTGCCAGCAGTCGGACCGCCAGAGGTTCACCCCTCCACTTT. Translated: CASSRTARGSPLHF.